This T cell receptor beta chain was captured by sequencing in a study of regulatory T cells in long-lasting Graves disease. Study background: Over-5-year antithyroid drug use with positive TSH receptor antibodies defined persistent Graves' disease in the study.

CDR3-region Arm-PCR and iRepertoire HTBI primers produced the TCR beta libraries. Authors' processing steps: Identification yielded 55 to 75 TRBV and around 15 TRBJ segments across samples. TCRdb reprocessed the multiplex PCR reads with MiXCR, giving one entry per CDR3 protein. The authors' filters were not applied to this entry. The sample consists of approximately 360,000 distinct CDR3 sequences, about 23% of them appearing once. Study-level points and caveats: Persistent Graves' patients showed less TCR diversity than newly diagnosed patients showed. Segments TRBV28, TRBJ1-2 and TRBJ2-5 showed preferential usage in persistent disease.

This clonotype was counted only a few times. Its matching antigen is unknown. The time point denotes: persistent/refractory GD, antithyroid drugs over 5 years with positive TRAb. Researchers made the TCR library from RNA that was extracted from PBMCs. V shed 4 bases and J shed 3 bases, with 19 bases lying between them. Germline CDR1 is GTSNPN and CDR2 is SVGIG (reference sequence). This CDR3 region has 15 residues. The rearrangement uses TRBV30 and TRBJ2-7; tentatively, D is TRBD2 (5 bases). Sequencing used peripheral blood mononuclear cells (PBMCs), obtained when the disease was refractory, from a patient treated with antithyroid drugs. This clonotype was obtained from a woman in her thirties or forties with Graves disease. CDR3 sequence: CAWTTSRTLFYEQYF. CDR3 coding DNA: TGTGCCTGGACCACCTCTCGGACTCTGTTCTACGAGCAGTACTTC.